Presented here are 29 T cell receptor beta chains from one specimen sequenced in a study of T cells after yellow fever vaccination. TCRdb reprocessed the 5' RACE reads with MiXCR, giving one entry per CDR3 protein. The table shows just under 600,000 distinct CDR3 sequences, with less than 15% occurring only once. The source material was PBMCs, sampled on the day of the yellow fever booster vaccination. These receptors originate from a man under 40 who received the YFV17D yellow fever vaccine.

This clonotype was found many times. The chain combines TRBV5-1 with TRBJ2-3; TRBD2 aligns across 14 bases. The V and J ends lost 4 bases and 3 bases, in that order; junction bases with no gene match: 7. The CDR3 covers 17 residues. Germline V gives CDR1 SGHRS, CDR2 YFSETQ. CDR3: CASSPGLAGGETDTQYF. As DNA, the CDR3 is TGCGCCAGCAGCCCTGGACTAGCGGGAGGTGAAACAGATACGCAGTATTTT.

In its sample, this clonotype was seen many times. The chain carries TRBV12-3 or TRBV12-4 and TRBJ2-3, with D uncertain. CDR3 length: 12 residues. V was trimmed by 4 bases and J by 2 bases, leaving 4 bases between them. In nucleotides, the CDR3 is TGTGCCAGCAGTTCCAACACAGATACGCAGTATTTT. Translated, it gives CASSSNTDTQYF.

The rearrangement links TRBV20-1 to TRBJ2-3; D not resolved. The germline V and J ends were trimmed by 3 bases and 1 base, with 11 bases remaining between them. The CDR3 is 14 residues long. Germline CDR1 reads DFQATT; CDR2 reads SNEGSKA (reference sequence). CDR3 region: CSASDGRGTDTQYF. The CDR3 DNA reads as TGCAGTGCTAGTGATGGGCGAGGCACAGATACGCAGTATTTT.

This chain uses TRBV28 with TRBJ2-3; D gene unclear. The V gene lost 5 bases and the J gene lost 2 bases, with 14 bases spanning the gap. The CDR3 consists of 15 residues. Germline assignment: CDR1 MDHEN and CDR2 SYDVKM. CDR3 sequence (DNA): TGTGCCAGCAGTACTTCCAGCGCCCTCACAGATACGCAGTATTTT. Translating it yields CASSTSSALTDTQYF.

A word on this clonotype: Sequence at one end of the junction differs from germline and may be a read error. This chain links TRBV7-9 with TRBJ2-1; TRBD1 matches 8 bases. The CDR3 consists of 14 residues. Germline-derived CDR1 and CDR2 are SEHNR and FQNEAQ (reference sequence). The CDR3 DNA sequence: TGTGCCAGCAGCTTAGCTTTGGACAGGGAAAGGAAAGTGTTC. Its translation: CASSLALDRERKVF.

V and J are TRBV29-1 and TRBJ2-5; D perhaps matches TRBD1 (8 bases). V was pared by 4 bases and J by 4 bases, with 16 bases between. Germline loops: CDR1 SQVTM, CDR2 ANQGSEA. The CDR3 runs to 14 residues. The CDR3: CSVAPGGGGETQYF. The CDR3 nucleotides read TGCAGCGTTGCCCCAGGGGGCGGGGGAGAGACCCAGTACTTC.

The V and J genes are TRBV5-4 and TRBJ2-7; 9 bases map to TRBD1. J was trimmed by 2 bases and V by 4 bases; bases with no gene match: 7. The CDR3 is made up of 15 amino acids. Germline CDR1 and CDR2: SGHNT and YYREEE (reference sequence). The CDR3 DNA reads TGTGCCAGCAGCCGCGGGACAGGGACTACCTACGAGCAGTACTTC. Translated, it gives CASSRGTGTTYEQYF.

This sequence joins TRBV12-3 or TRBV12-4 and TRBJ2-2, with a tentative D call TRBD1 (6 bases). The CDR3 spans 12 residues. Trimming shortened V by 10 bases and J by 6 bases, and 12 bases separated the two germline ends. CDR3 amino acids: CATQGLPGELFF. CDR3 nucleotides: TGTGCCACTCAGGGGTTACCCGGGGAGCTGTTTTTT.

This clonotype was seen more than once but under ten times. The chain combines TRBV18 with TRBJ2-7, with TRBD2 identical over 8 bases. This CDR3 region has 14 residues. With 5 bases clipped from V and 6 bases from J, the junction kept 9 bases outside the gene matches. CDR1 is KGHSH and CDR2 is LQKENI in the germline V gene. The CDR3 loop is CASSTGGGMLEQYF. CDR3 nucleotides: TGTGCCAGCTCAACGGGAGGGGGGATGCTCGAGCAGTACTTC.

This clonotype was recorded at least ten times. The germline gene is not matched at one end of the junction; a read error may be the cause. The chain carries TRBV5-1 and TRBJ2-2; no clear D gene. Germline V gene data show CDR1 as SGHRS and CDR2 as YFSETQ. The CDR3 extends over 11 amino acids. The CDR3 nucleotides are TGTGCCAGCAGTTTAAACGGGGAGCTGTTTTTT. It translates to CASSLNGELFF.

This sequence joins TRBV5-4 and TRBJ1-4, with D unresolved. Per the germline V gene, CDR1 is SGHNT and CDR2 is YYREEE (reference sequence). CDR3 length: 13 residues. Trimming removed 0 bases from V and 7 bases from J, with 7 bases in between. The CDR3 is CASSLGRGEKLFF. Here the CDR3 DNA reads TGTGCCAGCAGCTTGGGACGCGGTGAAAAACTGTTTTTT.

This clonotype was observed a handful of times. The chain has TRBV29-1 and TRBJ2-2, with a tentative D call TRBD2 (5 bases). This CDR3 comprises 14 residues. Trimming left V 6 bases short and J 5 bases short, with 16 bases between. Germline-derived CDR1 and CDR2 are SQVTM and ANQGSEA. The CDR3 protein is CSVSVSRGTGELFF. The DNA for the CDR3 is TGCAGCGTCTCTGTAAGCCGGGGTACCGGGGAGCTGTTTTTT.

CDR3 nucleotide sequence: TGTGCCAGCAGCGACGAACGGTGGGGGATCAACACAGATACGCAGTATTTT. This translates into CASSDERWGINTDTQYF. This sequence joins TRBV2 and TRBJ2-3; D is possibly TRBD1 or TRBD2 (5 bases each). V was pared by 6 bases and J by 2 bases, with 21 bases between. CDR3 length: 17 amino acids. The germline V gene encodes CDR1 SNHLY and CDR2 FYNNEI.

This clonotype was picked up many times. The CDR3: CSVAEYSNQPQHF. CDR3 DNA sequence: TGCAGCGTTGCCGAGTATAGCAATCAGCCCCAGCATTTT. J is TRBJ1-5 and V is TRBV29-1; no firm D call. This CDR3 is 13 amino acids long. In germline, CDR1 is SQVTM, CDR2 ANQGSEA. V was clipped by 4 bases and J by 0 bases, with 7 bases between them.

This clonotype was recorded a few times. The V and J genes are TRBV12-3 or TRBV12-4 and TRBJ2-1; the match to TRBD2 covers 13 bases. V trimming: 6 bases; J trimming: 10 bases; junction bases outside the gene matches: 15. The CDR3 runs 17 residues. CDR3 sequence reads: CASSTLGLAGRGGEQFF. The CDR3 DNA is TGTGCCAGCAGCACCTTGGGACTAGCGGGAAGGGGAGGGGAGCAGTTCTTC.

This clonotype came up a few times. The V gene is TRBV29-1, the J gene TRBJ2-3; D uncertain. The germline V gene has CDR1 SQVTM and CDR2 ANQGSEA. Trimming pared 4 bases from V and 1 base from J, leaving 9 bases between. This CDR3 contains 13 residues. This chain's CDR3 is CSVATTGTDTQYF. In nucleotides, the CDR3 is TGCAGCGTTGCTACAACAGGCACAGATACGCAGTATTTT.

This clonotype was seen a handful of times. The chain has TRBV12-3 or TRBV12-4 and TRBJ2-2, with a tentative D call TRBD2 (5 bases). Trimming removed 3 bases from V and 5 bases from J, with 13 bases in between. The CDR3 length is 15 residues. CDR3 residues: CASSFGVVGTGELFF. In DNA, the CDR3 is TGTGCCAGCAGTTTCGGGGTTGTTGGAACCGGGGAGCTGTTTTTT.

This rearrangement joins TRBV10-3 to TRBJ1-6; D ambiguous. Germline lookup yields CDR1 ENHRY and CDR2 SYGVKD. This CDR3 region has 14 residues. Trimming shortened V by 8 bases and J by 7 bases, and 15 bases separated the two germline ends. CDR3 protein: CAIAEAASNSPLHF. The CDR3 nucleotides read TGTGCCATCGCTGAGGCAGCGAGCAATTCACCCCTCCACTTT.

This chain links TRBV28 with TRBJ2-3; 13 bases match TRBD2. Germline CDR1 MDHEN, CDR2 SYDVKM. The V gene end was trimmed by 5 bases and the J gene end by 0 bases; junction bases not matched to a gene: 11. CDR3 length: 19 amino acids. Here the CDR3 reads CASSPGPGLAGPSTDTQYF. The DNA for the CDR3 is TGTGCCAGCAGTCCGGGTCCGGGACTAGCGGGGCCTAGCACAGATACGCAGTATTTT.

V is TRBV6-6 and J is TRBJ1-6, with D uncertain. Germline V gives CDR1 MNHNY, CDR2 SVGAGI (reference sequence). V was pared by 6 bases and J by 10 bases, with 7 bases between. The CDR3 covers 11 residues. CDR3 amino acids: CASSSESPLHF. The CDR3 DNA reads as TGTGCCAGCAGCTCGGAATCACCCCTCCACTTT.

The rearrangement joins TRBV24-1 to TRBJ2-2; D is unclear. V lost 12 bases and J 3 bases, leaving 10 bases between the germline ends. The CDR3 totals 12 residues. The germline gives CDR1 KGHDR, CDR2 SFDVKD. The CDR3 region is CAANGDTGELFF. The CDR3 nucleotides are TGTGCCGCCAATGGGGACACCGGGGAGCTGTTTTTT.

This rearrangement joins TRBV11-2 to TRBJ2-1; D is perhaps TRBD2 (5 bases). V was shortened by 5 bases and J by 4 bases, with 9 bases between the two germline ends. CDR1 SGHAT and CDR2 FQNNGV come from the germline V gene. CDR3 size: 13 residues. The CDR3 here is CASSQWRYNEQFF. As DNA, the CDR3 is TGTGCCAGCAGCCAATGGAGGTACAATGAGCAGTTCTTC.

The chain has TRBV24-1 and TRBJ2-2, with a possible D match to TRBD1 (5 bases). The CDR3 sequence is 14 residues long. Germline V gives CDR1 KGHDR, CDR2 SFDVKD. V was clipped by 4 bases and J by 5 bases, with 10 bases between them. DNA for the CDR3: TGTGCCACCAGTGAACGGACACAAACCGGGGAGCTGTTTTTT. Translation: CATSERTQTGELFF.

The chain couples TRBV5-1 to TRBJ2-5, with D possibly TRBD2 on 5 matching bases. V was shortened by 0 bases and J by 5 bases, with 14 bases between the two germline ends. CDR3 length: 15 residues. The germline V gene has CDR1 SGHRS and CDR2 YFSETQ. The CDR3 here is CASSLEAGPGETQYF. For the CDR3, the DNA is TGCGCCAGCAGCTTGGAGGCAGGACCGGGGGAGACCCAGTACTTC.

The chain uses TRBV7-9 and TRBJ1-1, with TRBD1 as a possible D gene (5 bases). With 3 bases removed from V and 10 bases from J, the gap between germline ends came to 15 bases. The CDR3 length is 13 residues. Looked up from germline, CDR1 is SEHNR and CDR2 is FQNEAQ (reference sequence). CDR3 DNA: TGTGCCAGCAGCTTGCTCGACGCTGGGGGAGCTTTCTTT. It is translated as CASSLLDAGGAFF. The variable domain in full, with the rest retrieved from reference TRBV7-9 and TRBJ1-1, is DTGVSQNPRHKITKRGQNVTFRCDPISEHNRLYWYRQTLGQGPEFLTYFQNEAQLEKSRLLSDRFSAERPKGSFSTLEIQRTEQGDSAMYLCASSLLDAGGAFFGQGTRLTVV.

The J gene is TRBJ1-1, the V gene TRBV6-1; a weak D match, TRBD1 (5 bases). Germline assignment: CDR1 MNHNS and CDR2 SASEGT. CDR3 length equals 15 residues. V was shortened by 5 bases and J by 11 bases, with 24 bases between the two germline ends. The CDR3 DNA sequence: TGTGCCAGCAGTCCCCCCCAGGGTGGGTTTTTATTGGCTTTCTTT. Translation gives CASSPPQGGFLLAFF.

The chain has TRBV20-1 and TRBJ2-1; D unresolved. CDR1 is DFQATT, CDR2 SNEGSKA, per germline (reference sequence). Between the trimmed V and J ends, which lost 0 bases and 7 bases, there was a span of 16 bases. The CDR3 contains 15 residues. CDR3 sequence reads: CSARDLLKVGNEQFF. The DNA of the CDR3 is TGCAGTGCTAGAGATCTCCTCAAGGTCGGGAATGAGCAGTTCTTC.

This chain's CDR3 is CAISRSSGVPYEQYF. CDR3 nucleotides: TGTGCCATCAGCCGGTCGAGCGGGGTCCCGTACGAGCAGTACTTC. The V and J genes are TRBV10-3 and TRBJ2-7, with 7 bases aligning to TRBD2. J was trimmed by 4 bases and V by 6 bases; bases with no gene match: 12. The CDR3 consists of 15 residues. Germline lookup yields CDR1 ENHRY and CDR2 SYGVKD.

This clonotype came up a few times. The chain carries TRBV30 and TRBJ2-3; D might be TRBD1 or TRBD2, each matching 5 bases. Germline CDR1 GTSNPN, CDR2 SVGIG (reference sequence). The CDR3 totals 16 residues. V lost 0 bases and J lost 4, with 17 bases in between. In nucleotides, the CDR3 is TGTGCCTGGAGTGTACGGGGCAGGGTTGTCCCAGATACGCAGTATTTT. This encodes CAWSVRGRVVPDTQYF.